One and the same sample provided the 4 T cell receptor beta chains below, sequenced in a study of tumor and adjacent non-tumor tissue in lung cancer. The library came from three nested PCR rounds adapted from ARM-PCR protocols. One entry per CDR3 protein, called by TCRdb with MiXCR from the multiplex PCR reads. The sample lists around 79,000 distinct CDR3 sequences, around 70% occurring once. No cell sorting was done before RNA was extracted from the tissue. Material: lung tumor tissue. The origin of the receptors is a woman between 40 and 55 years old with non-small cell lung cancer.

Regarding this clonotype: At one end, the junction sequence differs from germline, possibly due to a read error. The chain joins TRBV10-2 to TRBJ1-2; a weak D match, TRBD1 (5 bases). Germline V gene lookup returns CDR1 WSHSY and CDR2 SAAADI. The CDR3 totals 16 residues. Here the CDR3 reads CASIIADKGPGYGNTF. CDR3 in DNA: TGCGCCAGCATAATCGCGGACAAGGGGCCCGGCTATGGCAACACCTTC.

A remark on this clonotype: The junction differs from germline at one of its ends, possibly a read error. The CDR3 here is CVSSPNSGGLGELLF. The CDR3 DNA is TGTGTCAGCAGCCCAAATTCTGGGGGCTTGGGGGAGCTGCTTTTT. This sequence joins TRBV11-2 and TRBJ2-2, with a possible D match to TRBD1 (6 bases). Germline V CDR1 and CDR2: SGHAT, FQNNGV. This CDR3 has 15 residues.

This clonotype was picked up many times. The chain employs TRBV2 and TRBJ1-2, with 9 bases lining up with TRBD1. With V trimmed by 6 bases and J by 4 bases, 3 bases remained unmatched. The CDR3 runs 13 residues. CDR1 SNHLY and CDR2 FYNNEI come from the germline V gene. The CDR3: CASSPQGAYGYTF. The CDR3 region has the DNA TGTGCCAGCAGCCCACAGGGGGCCTATGGCTACACCTTC. The full variable domain, completed using reference TRBV2 and TRBJ1-2, is EPEVTQTPSHQVTQMGQEVILRCVPISNHLYFYWYRQILGQKVEFLVSFYNNEISEKSEIFDDQFSVERPDGSNFTLKIRSTKLEDSAMYFCASSPQGAYGYTFGSGTRLTVV.

About this clonotype: The junction does not match germline at one end; this may be a read error. The chain has TRBV4-2 and TRBJ2-2; D possibly corresponds to TRBD2 (5 bases). The germline V gene has CDR1 LGHNA and CDR2 YNFKEQ. CDR3 length: 14 residues. The CDR3 DNA reads as TGTGCCAGCAGCCAAAGCTCATACACCGGGGAGCTGTTCTTT. It encodes CASSQSSYTGELFF.